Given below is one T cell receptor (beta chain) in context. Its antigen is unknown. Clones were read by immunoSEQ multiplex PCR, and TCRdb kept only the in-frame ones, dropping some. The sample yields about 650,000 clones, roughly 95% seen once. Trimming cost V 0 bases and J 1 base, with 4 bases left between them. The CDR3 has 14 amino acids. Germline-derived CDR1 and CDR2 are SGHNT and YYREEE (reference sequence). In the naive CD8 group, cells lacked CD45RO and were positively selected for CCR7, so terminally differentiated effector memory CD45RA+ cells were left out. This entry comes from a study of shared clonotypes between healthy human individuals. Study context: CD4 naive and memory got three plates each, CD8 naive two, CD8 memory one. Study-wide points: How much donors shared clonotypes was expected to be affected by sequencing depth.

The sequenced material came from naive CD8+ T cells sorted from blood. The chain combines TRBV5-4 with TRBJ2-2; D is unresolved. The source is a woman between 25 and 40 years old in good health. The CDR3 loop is CASSLEGNTGELFF. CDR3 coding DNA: TGTGCCAGCAGCTTGGAGGGGAACACCGGGGAGCTGTTTTTT.